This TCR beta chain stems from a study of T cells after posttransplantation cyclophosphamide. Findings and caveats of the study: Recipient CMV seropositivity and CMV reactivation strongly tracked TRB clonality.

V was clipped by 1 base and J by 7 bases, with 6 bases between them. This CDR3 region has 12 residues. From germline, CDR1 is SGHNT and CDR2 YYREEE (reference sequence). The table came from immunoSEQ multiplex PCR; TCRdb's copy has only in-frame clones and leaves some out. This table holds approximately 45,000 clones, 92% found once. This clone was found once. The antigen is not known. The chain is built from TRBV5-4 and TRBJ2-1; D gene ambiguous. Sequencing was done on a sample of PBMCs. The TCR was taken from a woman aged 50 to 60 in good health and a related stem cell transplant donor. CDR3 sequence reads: CASSLPRNEQFF. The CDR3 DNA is TGTGCCAGCAGCTTGCCGCGGAATGAGCAGTTCTTC.